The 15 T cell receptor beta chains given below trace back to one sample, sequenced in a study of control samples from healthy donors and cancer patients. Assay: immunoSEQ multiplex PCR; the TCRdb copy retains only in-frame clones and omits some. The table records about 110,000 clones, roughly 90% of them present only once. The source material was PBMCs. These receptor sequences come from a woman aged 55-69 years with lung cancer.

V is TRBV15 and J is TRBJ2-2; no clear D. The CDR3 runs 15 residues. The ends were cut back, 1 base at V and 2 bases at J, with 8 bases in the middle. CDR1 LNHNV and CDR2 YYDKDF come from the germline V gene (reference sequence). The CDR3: CATSRGQVNTGELFF. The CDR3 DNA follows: TGTGCCACCAGCAGAGGTCAGGTTAACACCGGGGAGCTGTTTTTT.

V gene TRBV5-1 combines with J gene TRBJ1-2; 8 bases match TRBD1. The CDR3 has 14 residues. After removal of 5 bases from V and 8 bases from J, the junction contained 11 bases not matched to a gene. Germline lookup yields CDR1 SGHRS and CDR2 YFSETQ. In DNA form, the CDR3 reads TGCGCCAGCAGACCAGAAGGACAGGGCAGGGGCTACACCTTC. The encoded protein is CASRPEGQGRGYTF. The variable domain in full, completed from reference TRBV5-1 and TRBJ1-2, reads KAGVTQTPRYLIKTRGQQVTLSCSPISGHRSVSWYQQTPGQGLQFLFEYFSETQRNKGNFPGRFSGRQFSNSRSEMNVSTLELGDSALYLCASRPEGQGRGYTFGSGTRLTVV.

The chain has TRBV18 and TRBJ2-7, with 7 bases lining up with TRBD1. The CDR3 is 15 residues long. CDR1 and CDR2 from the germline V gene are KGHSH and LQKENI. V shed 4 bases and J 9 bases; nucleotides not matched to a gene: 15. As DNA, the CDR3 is TGTGCCAGCTCACTACGGGACAGCTTAATGTCGATGCAGTACTTC. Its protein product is CASSLRDSLMSMQYF.

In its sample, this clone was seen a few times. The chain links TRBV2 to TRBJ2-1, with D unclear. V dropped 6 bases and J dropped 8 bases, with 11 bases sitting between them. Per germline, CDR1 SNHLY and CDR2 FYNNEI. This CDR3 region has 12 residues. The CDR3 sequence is CASRDVWDEQFF. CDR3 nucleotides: TGTGCCAGCAGGGATGTGTGGGATGAGCAGTTCTTC.

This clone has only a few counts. As DNA, the CDR3 is TGTGCCAGCAGCTTAGCAACAGGCAATGAGCAGTTCTTC. Encoded protein: CASSLATGNEQFF. The chain links TRBV7-2 to TRBJ2-1; possibly TRBD1 for D (5 bases). The CDR3 runs to 13 residues. Per germline, CDR1 SGHTA and CDR2 FQGNSA. V lost 0 bases to trimming and J lost 6 bases, with 6 bases between them.

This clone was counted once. The chain's CDR3 is CASSKPEIGYSQYF. The CDR3 DNA follows: TGTGCCAGCAGCAAGCCGGAAATCGGATACTCGCAGTATTTT. The chain combines TRBV21-1 with TRBJ2-3. TRBV21-1 is a recognized pseudogene. The length of the CDR3 is 14 residues.

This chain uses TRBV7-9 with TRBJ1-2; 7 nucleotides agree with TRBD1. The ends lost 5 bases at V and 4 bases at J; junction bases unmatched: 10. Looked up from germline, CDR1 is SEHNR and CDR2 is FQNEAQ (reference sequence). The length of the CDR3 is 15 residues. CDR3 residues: CASSLNQGESYGYTF. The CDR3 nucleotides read TGTGCCAGCAGCCTGAACCAGGGGGAATCCTATGGCTACACCTTC.

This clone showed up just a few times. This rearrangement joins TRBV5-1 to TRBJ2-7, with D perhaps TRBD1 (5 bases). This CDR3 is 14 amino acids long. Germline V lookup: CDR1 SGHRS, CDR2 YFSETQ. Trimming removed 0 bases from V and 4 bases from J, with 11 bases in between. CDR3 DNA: TGCGCCAGCAGCTTGGAGACAGTACTATACGAGCAGTACTTC. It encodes CASSLETVLYEQYF.

The CDR3 sequence: CATSRDWQGHQPQHF. Here the CDR3 DNA reads TGTGCCACCAGCAGAGATTGGCAGGGCCATCAGCCCCAGCATTTT. This sequence joins TRBV15 and TRBJ1-5; tentative D call: TRBD1 (5 bases). The CDR3 covers 15 residues. CDR1 LNHNV and CDR2 YYDKDF come from the germline V gene (reference sequence). Trimming cost V 0 bases and J 5 bases, with 11 bases left between them.

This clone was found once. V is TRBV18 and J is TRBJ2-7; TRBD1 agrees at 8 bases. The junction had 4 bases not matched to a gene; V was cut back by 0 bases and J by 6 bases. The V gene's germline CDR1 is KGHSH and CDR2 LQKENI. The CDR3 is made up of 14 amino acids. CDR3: CASSPPPTGAEQYF. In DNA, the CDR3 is TGTGCCAGCTCACCACCGCCGACAGGGGCCGAGCAGTACTTC.

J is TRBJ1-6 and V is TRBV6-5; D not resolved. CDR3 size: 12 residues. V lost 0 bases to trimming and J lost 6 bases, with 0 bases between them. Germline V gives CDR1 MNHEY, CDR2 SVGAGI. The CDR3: CASSYSNSPLHF. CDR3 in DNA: TGTGCCAGCAGTTACTCTAATTCACCCCTCCACTTT.

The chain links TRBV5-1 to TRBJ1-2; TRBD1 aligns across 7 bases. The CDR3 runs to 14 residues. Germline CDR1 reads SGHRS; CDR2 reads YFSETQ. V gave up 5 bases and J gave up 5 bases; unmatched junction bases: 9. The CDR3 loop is CASRGTADTYGYTF. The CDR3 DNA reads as TGCGCCAGCAGGGGGACAGCCGATACATATGGCTACACCTTC.

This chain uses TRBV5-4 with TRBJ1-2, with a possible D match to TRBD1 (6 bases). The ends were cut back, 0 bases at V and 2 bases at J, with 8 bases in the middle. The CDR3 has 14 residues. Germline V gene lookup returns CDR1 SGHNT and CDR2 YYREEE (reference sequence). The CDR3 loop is CASSLAGQNYGYTF. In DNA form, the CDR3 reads TGTGCCAGCAGCTTGGCAGGACAGAACTATGGCTACACCTTC.

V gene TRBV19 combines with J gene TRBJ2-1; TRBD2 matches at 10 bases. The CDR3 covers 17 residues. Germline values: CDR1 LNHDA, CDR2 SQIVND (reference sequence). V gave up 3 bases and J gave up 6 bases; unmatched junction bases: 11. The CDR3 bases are TGTGCCAGTAGTATTACCCTAGCGGGAGAGGTAAGCAATGAGCAGTTCTTC. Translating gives CASSITLAGEVSNEQFF.

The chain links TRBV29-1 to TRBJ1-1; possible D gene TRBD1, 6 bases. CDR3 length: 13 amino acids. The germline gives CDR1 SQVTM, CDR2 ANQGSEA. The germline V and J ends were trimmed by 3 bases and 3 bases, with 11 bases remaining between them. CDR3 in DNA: TGCAGCGTTGATTGGGGGGCGGACACTGAAGCTTTCTTT. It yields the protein CSVDWGADTEAFF.